Sequencing of this T cell receptor (beta chain) was carried out in a study of spatial heterogeneity in lung cancer. Background on the study: Available follow-up PBMC samples were sequenced, at a median of approximately 24 months post-resection. Sequences of the beta chain were consistently detected in greater numbers than alpha-chain sequences. The average count in raw reads for each unique TCR and UMI combination exceeded nine appearances.

Using its own MiXCR run on the 5' RACE reads, TCRdb lists one record per CDR3 protein. The profile shows about 43,000 distinct CDR3 sequences, 22% of them singletons. Time point specified: blood at routine non-recurrence follow-up after resection. V gave up 1 base and J gave up 1 base, with 7 bases separating them. In germline, CDR1 is DFQATT, CDR2 SNEGSKA (reference sequence). This CDR3 spans 13 amino acids. The sample holds a few counts of this clonotype. This chain uses TRBV20-1 with TRBJ1-1; D is possibly TRBD1 (5 bases). This clonotype originated in a female donor with early-stage non-small cell lung cancer. The sample was PBMCs, taken at follow-up. The CDR3: CSARGTSNTEAFF. As DNA, the CDR3 is TGCAGTGCTAGAGGGACATCGAACACTGAAGCTTTCTTT.